A selection of T cell receptor beta chains follows, all from one sample in a study of blood T cell repertoires in COVID-19. Measured with immunoSEQ multiplex PCR; TCRdb has only the in-frame clones, and not every one. The sample shows around 220,000 clones, about 84% of them seen only once. Sequencing used peripheral blood. The receptors were gathered from a woman older than 75 with COVID-19, enrolled during active disease. CDR3s include the opening cysteine and the closing phenylalanine or tryptophan. A D gene is named only where the DNA matches it firmly. The size entry is marked missing in some rows and otherwise reads once, few, many or a size class.

J gene | clone size | V gene | D gene | CDR3 DNA | CDR3 protein
TRBJ1-2 | - | TRBV5-6 | - | TGTGCCAGCAGCAAGGGGGGGAATAACTATGGCTACACCTTC | CASSKGGNNYGYTF
TRBJ1-5 | - | TRBV27 | - | TGTGCCAGCAGTCCTACCCCGGGACAAACAACGTCTCAGCCCCAGCATTTT | CASSPTPGQTTSQPQHF
TRBJ1-1 | - | TRBV14 | - | TGTGCCAGCAGCCAAGTCAGGGCCACTGAAGCTTTCTTT | CASSQVRATEAFF
TRBJ1-4 | - | TRBV3-1/TRBV3-2 | - | TGTGCCAGCAGGCGCGATGAAAAACTGTTTTTT | CASRRDEKLFF
TRBJ1-2 | - | TRBV18 | - | TGTGCCAGCTCACCTTCTGGAGGAGGTGACTATGGCTACACCTTC | CASSPSGGGDYGYTF
TRBJ2-1 | - | TRBV5-1 | TRBD2 | TGCGCCAGCAGCCCGGGCCCTAGCGGACCTAATGAGCAGTTCTTC | CASSPGPSGPNEQFF
TRBJ1-2 | - | TRBV6-5 | TRBD1 | TGTGCCAGCAGTCCACGTCCAGGGGGCTATGGCTACACCTTC | CASSPRPGGYGYTF
TRBJ2-7 | - | TRBV25-1 | - | TGTGCCACCCTCAGAGGTGCCTACGAGCAGTACTTC | CATLRGAYEQYF
TRBJ1-4 | - | TRBV5-1 | - | TGCGCCAGCAGCTTGTCGGGGGTGGAAAAACTGTTTTTT | CASSLSGVEKLFF
TRBJ1-2 | - | TRBV14 | - | TGTGCCAGCAGCCGCGAGACGGGACTAGTTCCTGGCTACACCTTC | CASSRETGLVPGYTF
TRBJ1-3 | - | TRBV3-1/TRBV3-2 | - | TGTGCCAGCAGCCAATCAATGTCTGGAAACACCATATATTTT | CASSQSMSGNTIYF
TRBJ2-1 | - | TRBV6-1 | TRBD2 | TGTGCCAGCAGTGAGCTAATGGGCCAGCGGGGGGGTTACTACAATGAGCAGTTCTTC | CASSELMGQRGGYYNEQFF
TRBJ2-5 | - | TRBV3-1/TRBV3-2 | - | TGTGCCAGCAGCCAGGGCAAGCCGTACTTC | CASSQGKPYF
TRBJ2-1 | - | TRBV5-1 | TRBD2 | TGCGCCAGCAGCTCGGGACTAGCGAACAATGAGCAGTTCTTC | CASSSGLANNEQFF
TRBJ1-6 | once | TRBV7-8 | TRBD1 | TGTGCCAGCAGCTTAGCCCCGACAGGGGGCAATTCACCCCTCCACTTT | CASSLAPTGGNSPLHF
TRBJ2-7 | - | TRBV19 | TRBD2 | TGTGCCAGTAGTATGCAGCGGGGGGACTCCTACGAGCAGTACTTC | CASSMQRGDSYEQYF
TRBJ1-1 | - | TRBV28 | - | TGTGCCAGCAGTCCGGGATGGGGTGCTGAAGCTTTCTTT | CASSPGWGAEAFF